This T cell receptor (beta chain) was captured in a study of blood T cell repertoires in COVID-19. As for the study in general: The United States, Italy and Spain were the sources of the acute and convalescent COVID-19 samples. The analysed material was cDNA or gDNA that came from T cells, B-cell-depleted T cells, or PBMCs.

Per the study methods: Amplifying reference gene primers gave estimates of nucleated cell counts. Profiled with immunoSEQ multiplex PCR; TCRdb holds only in-frame clones, not every one. The D gene and trimming were derived from the DNA, and the V and J assignments and clone size from that table. Of about 150,000 clones in the sample, 78% were seen once. The V segment lost 3 bases and the J segment 6 bases; nucleotides outside the gene matches: 5. The V gene's germline CDR1 is DFQATT and CDR2 SNEGSKA (reference sequence). The CDR3 totals 14 residues. The source material was peripheral blood. The chain carries TRBV20-1 and TRBJ2-1; 10 bases line up with TRBD2. The receptor comes from an elderly man with acute or convalescent COVID-19. The chain's CDR3 is CSASVAGGSNEQFF. The CDR3 bases are TGCAGTGCTAGTGTAGCGGGGGGATCCAATGAGCAGTTCTTC.